Presented here are 10 T cell receptor beta chains from one specimen sequenced in a study of Graves' ophthalmopathy and Graves' hyperthyroidism. Amplification of TCR beta CDR3 regions used RNA transcripts. A first-round RT-PCR used HTBI primers, followed by a second-round multiplex PCR. TCRdb independently ran MiXCR on the multiplex PCR reads; one entry per CDR3 protein. The sample includes over 650,000 distinct CDR3 sequences, about 41% seen only once; the top ten take more than 3%. The sequenced material came from peripheral blood. All receptors derive from an adult man with Graves' ophthalmopathy.

V and J are TRBV9 and TRBJ2-3, with 9 nucleotides matching TRBD1. This CDR3 contains 12 residues. The ends lost 4 bases at V and 14 bases at J; junction bases unmatched: 8. Germline V gives CDR1 SGDLS, CDR2 YYNGEE. The CDR3 sequence is CASSQRTGVGYF. The CDR3 DNA sequence: TGTGCCAGCAGCCAGAGGACAGGGGTTGGGTATTTT.

This clonotype has a count of ten or more. The J gene is TRBJ1-1, the V gene TRBV12-5; D gene unclear. Trimming removed 1 base at V and 1 base at J, with 1 base between. The CDR3 contains 12 residues. The germline CDR1 and CDR2 sequences are LGHNT and FRNRAP. DNA of the CDR3: TGTGCTAGTGGTTTGGGGAACACTGAAGCTTTCTTT. It translates to CASGLGNTEAFF.

The chain links TRBV7-9 to TRBJ2-7; D possibly uses TRBD1 or TRBD2 (5 bases each). The V gene's germline CDR1 is SEHNR and CDR2 FQNEAQ (reference sequence). The CDR3 is made up of 18 amino acids. The V and J ends lost 5 bases and 6 bases respectively, with 29 bases between them. CDR3 region: CASSRFSRGWGRQFEQYF. In DNA, the CDR3 is TGTGCCAGCAGCCGTTTCAGTCGAGGTTGGGGACGCCAGTTCGAGCAGTACTTC.

The rearrangement links TRBV5-1 to TRBJ2-5; 8 positions agree with TRBD2. J lost 3 bases, V lost 1 base, and 2 bases had no gene match. The CDR3 length is 14 residues. From germline, CDR1 is SGHRS and CDR2 YFSETQ. CDR3 in amino acids: CASSLQTSEETQYF. The CDR3 region has the DNA TGCGCCAGCAGCTTGCAGACTAGCGAAGAGACCCAGTACTTC.

This clonotype was recorded many times. The V call is TRBV6-6, the J call TRBJ1-1; D not certain. Germline assignment: CDR1 MNHNY and CDR2 SVGAGI (reference sequence). This CDR3 contains 14 residues. The V gene lost 5 bases and the J gene lost 1 base, with 11 bases spanning the gap. In nucleotides, the CDR3 is TGTGCCAGCAGTCTACAGTCCGGGAACACTGAAGCTTTCTTT. Protein: CASSLQSGNTEAFF.

This clonotype was counted at least ten times. V usage is TRBV7-9 and J usage is TRBJ1-6; no definite D call. Looked up from germline, CDR1 is SEHNR and CDR2 is FQNEAQ (reference sequence). CDR3 length: 16 residues. Trimming stripped 5 bases from V and 4 bases from J, with 15 bases between. The CDR3 nucleotides read TGTGCCAGCAGCGGGCGGACGGCTACTTATAATTCACCCCTCCACTTT. This gives the protein CASSGRTATYNSPLHF.

The sample holds a few counts of this clonotype. The CDR3 protein is CASSLRQGNQETQYF. CDR3 in DNA: TGTGCCAGCAGCTTAAGGCAGGGGAACCAAGAGACCCAGTACTTC. The chain joins TRBV7-9 to TRBJ2-5; tentative D call: TRBD1 (6 bases). This CDR3 has 15 residues. Per the germline V gene, CDR1 is SEHNR and CDR2 is FQNEAQ (reference sequence). The V end was cut by 2 bases, the J end by 0 bases, with 10 bases between. The full variable domain, its missing parts supplied by reference TRBV7-9 and TRBJ2-5, is DTGVSQNPRHKITKRGQNVTFRCDPISEHNRLYWYRQTLGQGPEFLTYFQNEAQLEKSRLLSDRFSAERPKGSFSTLEIQRTEQGDSAMYLCASSLRQGNQETQYFGPGTRLLVL.

There are many counts of this clonotype. The chain has TRBV7-8 and TRBJ1-5; maybe TRBD1 (5 bases). This CDR3 has 13 amino acids. Germline V gene sequence: CDR1 SGHVS, CDR2 FQNEAQ. V lost 3 bases and J lost 7, with 10 bases in between. CDR3 in amino acids: CASSFSRQQPQHF. Written as DNA, the CDR3 is TGTGCCAGCAGCTTCAGCCGACAGCAGCCCCAGCATTTT.

This clonotype was counted at least ten times. The junction departs from germline at one end; a sequencing error may be responsible. The V call is TRBV7-8, the J call TRBJ2-5, with 7 bases aligning to TRBD1. This CDR3 is 11 amino acids long. CDR1 and CDR2 from the germline V gene are SGHVS and FQNEAQ. The CDR3: CASSYGQVLDF. CDR3 coding DNA: TGTGCCAGCAGCTACGGACAGGTTCTTGACTTC.

V is TRBV29-1 and J is TRBJ1-1; no definite D call. The germline V gene has CDR1 SQVTM and CDR2 ANQGSEA. The CDR3 sequence is 11 residues long. Trimming took off 6 bases at V and 3 bases at J, with 8 bases between the two ends. The CDR3 region has the DNA TGCAGCGTAACTATGGACACTGAAGCTTTCTTT. The encoded protein is CSVTMDTEAFF.